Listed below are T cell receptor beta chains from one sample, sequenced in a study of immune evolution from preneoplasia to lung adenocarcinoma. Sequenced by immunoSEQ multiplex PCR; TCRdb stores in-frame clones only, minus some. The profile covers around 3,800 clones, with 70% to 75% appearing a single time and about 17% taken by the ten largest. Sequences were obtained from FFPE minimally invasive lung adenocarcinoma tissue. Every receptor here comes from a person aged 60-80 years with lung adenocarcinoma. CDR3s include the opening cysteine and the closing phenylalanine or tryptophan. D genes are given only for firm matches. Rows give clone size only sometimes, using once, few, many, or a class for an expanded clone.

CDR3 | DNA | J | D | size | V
CASSVLPLAGAYNEQFF | TGCGCCAGCAGTGTCCTCCCTCTAGCGGGGGCCTACAATGAGCAGTTCTTC | TRBJ2-1 | TRBD2 | - | TRBV10-1
CASSRRQGASGANVLTF | TGTGCCAGTAGTAGGAGACAGGGGGCCTCTGGGGCCAACGTCCTGACTTTC | TRBJ2-6 | TRBD1 | - | TRBV19
CASSPRGGPRYEQFF | TGTGCCAGCTCACCACGGGGGGGGCCAAGGTATGAGCAGTTCTTC | TRBJ2-1 | - | - | TRBV18
CAWSVQGQGYGYTF | TGTGCCTGGAGTGTACAGGGCCAAGGGTATGGCTACACCTTC | TRBJ1-2 | - | few | TRBV30
CATYRQGDWDYNEQFF | TGTGCCACCTACAGACAGGGGGATTGGGATTACAATGAGCAGTTCTTC | TRBJ2-1 | TRBD1 | - | TRBV28
CASSEYMGQGFQPQHF | TGTGCCAGCAGTGAATATATGGGACAGGGTTTTCAGCCCCAGCATTTT | TRBJ1-5 | TRBD1 | - | TRBV6-1
CASSERPGTYEQYF | TGTGCCAGCAGTGAACGGCCAGGGACTTACGAGCAGTACTTC | TRBJ2-7 | - | - | TRBV6-1
CASSLGDFRYNEQFF | TGTGCCAGCAGTTTGGGGGACTTCCGATATAATGAGCAGTTCTTC | TRBJ2-1 | - | - | TRBV27
CASSPYGGEQYF | TGTGCCAGCAGCCCATACGGTGGGGAGCAGTACTTC | TRBJ2-7 | - | - | TRBV7-2
CASSLRVGTGGNEQFF | TGTGCCAGCAGCTTAAGGGTCGGGACAGGCGGCAATGAGCAGTTCTTC | TRBJ2-1 | TRBD1 | - | TRBV7-2
CASSIWVTSNQPQHF | TGTGCCAGTAGTATATGGGTGACTAGCAATCAGCCCCAGCATTTT | TRBJ1-5 | - | - | TRBV19